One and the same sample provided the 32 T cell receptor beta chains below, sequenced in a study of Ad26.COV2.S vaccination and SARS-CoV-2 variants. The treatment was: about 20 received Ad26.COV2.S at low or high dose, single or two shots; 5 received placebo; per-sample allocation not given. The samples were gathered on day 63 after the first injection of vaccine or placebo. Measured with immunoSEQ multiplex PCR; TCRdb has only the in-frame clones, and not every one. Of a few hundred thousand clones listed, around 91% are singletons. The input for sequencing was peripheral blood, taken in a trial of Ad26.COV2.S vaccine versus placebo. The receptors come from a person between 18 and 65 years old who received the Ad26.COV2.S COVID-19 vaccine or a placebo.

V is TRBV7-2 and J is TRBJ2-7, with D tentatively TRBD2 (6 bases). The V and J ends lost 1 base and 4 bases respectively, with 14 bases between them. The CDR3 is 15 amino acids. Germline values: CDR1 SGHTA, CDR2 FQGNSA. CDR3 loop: CASSLGRGGLYEQYF. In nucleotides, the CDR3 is TGTGCCAGCAGCTTAGGAAGGGGAGGTTTGTACGAGCAGTACTTC.

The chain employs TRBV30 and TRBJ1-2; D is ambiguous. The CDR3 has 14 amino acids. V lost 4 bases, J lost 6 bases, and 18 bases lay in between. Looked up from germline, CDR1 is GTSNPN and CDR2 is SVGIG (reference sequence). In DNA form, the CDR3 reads TGTGCCTGGAACCGAGACCGAATAATCCATGGCTACACCTTC. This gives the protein CAWNRDRIIHGYTF.

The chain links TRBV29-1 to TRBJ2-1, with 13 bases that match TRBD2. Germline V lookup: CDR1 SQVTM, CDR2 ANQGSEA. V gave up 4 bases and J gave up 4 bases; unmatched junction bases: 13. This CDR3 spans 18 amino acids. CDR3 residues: CSVAGVGLAGEVYNEQFF. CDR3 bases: TGCAGCGTTGCTGGAGTCGGACTAGCGGGAGAGGTATACAATGAGCAGTTCTTC.

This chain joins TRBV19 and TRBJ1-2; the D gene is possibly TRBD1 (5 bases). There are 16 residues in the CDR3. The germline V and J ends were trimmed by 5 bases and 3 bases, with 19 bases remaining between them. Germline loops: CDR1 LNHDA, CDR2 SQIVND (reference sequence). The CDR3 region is CASSPMGNLGDYGYTF. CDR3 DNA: TGTGCCAGTAGTCCCATGGGGAACCTGGGGGACTATGGCTACACCTTC.

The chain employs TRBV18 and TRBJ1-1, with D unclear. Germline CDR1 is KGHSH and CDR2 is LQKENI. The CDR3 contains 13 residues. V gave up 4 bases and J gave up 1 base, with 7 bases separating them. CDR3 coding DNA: TGTGCCAGCTCACTTGCAGAGAACACTGAAGCTTTCTTT. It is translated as CASSLAENTEAFF.

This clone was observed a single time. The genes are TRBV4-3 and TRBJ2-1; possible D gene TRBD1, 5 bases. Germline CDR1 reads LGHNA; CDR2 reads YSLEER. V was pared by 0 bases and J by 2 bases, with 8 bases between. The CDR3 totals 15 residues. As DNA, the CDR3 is TGCGCCAGCAGCCAAGACCAGGGCACCTACAATGAGCAGTTCTTC. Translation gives CASSQDQGTYNEQFF.

In DNA form, the CDR3 reads TGTGCCAGCAGCCAAAAGGACATCTCGTGGGAGCAGTACTTC. Its protein product is CASSQKDISWEQYF. The chain employs TRBV14 and TRBJ2-7; the D gene is possibly TRBD1 (5 bases). Trimming stripped 2 bases from V and 7 bases from J, with 15 bases between. This CDR3 contains 14 residues. Germline V gene lookup returns CDR1 SGHDN and CDR2 FVKESK.

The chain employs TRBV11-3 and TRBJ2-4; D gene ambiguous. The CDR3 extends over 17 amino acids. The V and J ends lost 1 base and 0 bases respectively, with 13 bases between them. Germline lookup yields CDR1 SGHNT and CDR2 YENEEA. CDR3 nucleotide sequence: TGTGCCAGCAGCTTAGTACCCTCCCTTGTAGCCAAAAACATTCAGTACTTC. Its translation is CASSLVPSLVAKNIQYF. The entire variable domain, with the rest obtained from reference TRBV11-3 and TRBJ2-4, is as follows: EAGVVQSPRYKIIEKKQPVAFWCNPISGHNTLYWYLQNLGQGPELLIRYENEEAVDDSQLPKDRFSAERLKGVDSTLKIQPAELGDSAVYLCASSLVPSLVAKNIQYFGAGTRLSVL.

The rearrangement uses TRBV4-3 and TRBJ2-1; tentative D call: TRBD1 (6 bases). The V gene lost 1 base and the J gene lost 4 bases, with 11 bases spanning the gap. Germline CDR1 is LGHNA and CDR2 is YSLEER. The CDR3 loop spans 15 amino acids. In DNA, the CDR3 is TGCGCCAGCAGCCAAGTATATGGACAGTACAATGAGCAGTTCTTC. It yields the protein CASSQVYGQYNEQFF.

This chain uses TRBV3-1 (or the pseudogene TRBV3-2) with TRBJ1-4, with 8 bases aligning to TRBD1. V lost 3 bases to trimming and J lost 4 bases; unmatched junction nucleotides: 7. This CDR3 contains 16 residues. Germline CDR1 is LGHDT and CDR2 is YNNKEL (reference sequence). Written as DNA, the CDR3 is TGTGCCAGCAGCCAGGCTCGCAGGGGGCTTAATGAAAAACTGTTTTTT. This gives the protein CASSQARRGLNEKLFF.

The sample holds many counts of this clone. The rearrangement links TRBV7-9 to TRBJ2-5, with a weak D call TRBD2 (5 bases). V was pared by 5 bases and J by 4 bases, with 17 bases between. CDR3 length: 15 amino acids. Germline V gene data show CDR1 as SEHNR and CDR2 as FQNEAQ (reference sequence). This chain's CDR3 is CASSPPRRAGETQYF. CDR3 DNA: TGTGCCAGCAGCCCACCGCGTAGGGCGGGAGAGACCCAGTACTTC.

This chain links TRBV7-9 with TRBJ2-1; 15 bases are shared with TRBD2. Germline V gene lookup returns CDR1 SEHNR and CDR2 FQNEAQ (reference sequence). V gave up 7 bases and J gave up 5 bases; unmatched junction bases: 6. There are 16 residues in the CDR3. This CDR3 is CASTGTSGRQNNEQFF. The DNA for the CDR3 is TGTGCCAGCACCGGGACTAGCGGGAGGCAAAACAATGAGCAGTTCTTC.

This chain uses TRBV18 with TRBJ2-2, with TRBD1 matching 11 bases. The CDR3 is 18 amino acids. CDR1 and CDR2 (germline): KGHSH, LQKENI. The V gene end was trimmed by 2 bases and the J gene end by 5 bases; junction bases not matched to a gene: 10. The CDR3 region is CASSPVPTRDRGTGELFF. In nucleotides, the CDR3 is TGTGCCAGCTCACCAGTCCCGACCCGGGACAGGGGGACCGGGGAGCTGTTTTTT.

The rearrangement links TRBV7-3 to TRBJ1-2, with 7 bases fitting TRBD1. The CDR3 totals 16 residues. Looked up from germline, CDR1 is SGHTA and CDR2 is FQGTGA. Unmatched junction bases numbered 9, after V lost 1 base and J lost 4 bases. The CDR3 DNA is TGTGCCAGCAGCTTAATAAGACAGGGTAGGGGCTATGGCTACACCTTC. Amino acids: CASSLIRQGRGYGYTF.

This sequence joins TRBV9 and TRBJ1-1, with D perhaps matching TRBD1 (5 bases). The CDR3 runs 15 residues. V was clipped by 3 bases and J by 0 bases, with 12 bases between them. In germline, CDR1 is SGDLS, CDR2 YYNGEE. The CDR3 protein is CASSGGVHMNTEAFF. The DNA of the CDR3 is TGTGCCAGCAGCGGAGGGGTACACATGAACACTGAAGCTTTCTTT.

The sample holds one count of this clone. The CDR3 protein is CASSLRFQGNQPQHF. The CDR3 nucleotides are TGTGCCAGCAGCCTCAGGTTCCAAGGCAATCAGCCCCAGCATTTT. The chain joins TRBV5-6 to TRBJ1-5; D is unclear. V lost 4 bases, J lost 2 bases, and 13 bases lay in between. Germline assignment: CDR1 SGHDT and CDR2 YYEEEE. The CDR3 length is 15 residues.

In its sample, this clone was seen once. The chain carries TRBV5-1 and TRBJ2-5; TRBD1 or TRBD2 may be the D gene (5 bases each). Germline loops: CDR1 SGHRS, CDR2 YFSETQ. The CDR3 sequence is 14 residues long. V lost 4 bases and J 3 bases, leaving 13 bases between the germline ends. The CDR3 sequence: CASSQNGGEETQYF. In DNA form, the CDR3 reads TGCGCCAGCAGCCAAAATGGGGGTGAAGAGACCCAGTACTTC. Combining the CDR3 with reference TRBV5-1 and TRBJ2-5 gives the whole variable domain KAGVTQTPRYLIKTRGQQVTLSCSPISGHRSVSWYQQTPGQGLQFLFEYFSETQRNKGNFPGRFSGRQFSNSRSEMNVSTLELGDSALYLCASSQNGGEETQYFGPGTRLLVL.

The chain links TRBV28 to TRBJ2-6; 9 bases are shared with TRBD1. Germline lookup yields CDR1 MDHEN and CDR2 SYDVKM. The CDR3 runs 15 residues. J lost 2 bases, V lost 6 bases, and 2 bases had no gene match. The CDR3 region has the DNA TGTGCCAGCAGGACAGGGGGGACTGGGGCCAACGTCCTGACTTTC. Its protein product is CASRTGGTGANVLTF.

The CDR3 nucleotides are TGTGCCAGCAGCTTAGATGGCAGCTTCACAGATACGCAGTATTTT. Encoded protein: CASSLDGSFTDTQYF. The V and J genes are TRBV7-2 and TRBJ2-3; D gene ambiguous. The CDR3 extends over 15 amino acids. V dropped 1 base and J dropped 2 bases, with 10 bases sitting between them. The germline V gene encodes CDR1 SGHTA and CDR2 FQGNSA.

The CDR3 DNA sequence: TGCGCCAGCAGCTCCGGACTAGCGGGAGAGACCCAGTACTTC. This gives the protein CASSSGLAGETQYF. V and J are TRBV5-1 and TRBJ2-5, with 11 positions matching TRBD2. Per the germline V gene, CDR1 is SGHRS and CDR2 is YFSETQ. The CDR3 contains 14 residues. Trimming removed 3 bases from V and 4 bases from J; junction bases left unmatched: 2.

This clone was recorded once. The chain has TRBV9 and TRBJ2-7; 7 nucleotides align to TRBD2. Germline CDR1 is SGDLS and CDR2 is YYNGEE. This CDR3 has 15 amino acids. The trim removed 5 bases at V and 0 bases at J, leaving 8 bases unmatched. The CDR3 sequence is CASSPTSESSYEQYF. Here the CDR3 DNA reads TGTGCCAGCAGTCCCACTAGCGAGAGCTCCTACGAGCAGTACTTC.

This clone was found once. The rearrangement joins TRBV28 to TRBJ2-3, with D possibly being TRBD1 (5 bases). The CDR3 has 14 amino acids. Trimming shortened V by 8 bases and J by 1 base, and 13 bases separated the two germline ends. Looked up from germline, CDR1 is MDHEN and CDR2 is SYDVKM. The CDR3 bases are TGTGCCAGCGTACGGACATCCGGCACAGATACGCAGTATTTT. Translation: CASVRTSGTDTQYF.

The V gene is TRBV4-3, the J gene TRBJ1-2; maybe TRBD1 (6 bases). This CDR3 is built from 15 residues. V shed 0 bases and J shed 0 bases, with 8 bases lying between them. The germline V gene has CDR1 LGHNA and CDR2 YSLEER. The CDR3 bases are TGCGCCAGCAGCCAAGATAGGGGGACTAACTATGGCTACACCTTC. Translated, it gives CASSQDRGTNYGYTF.

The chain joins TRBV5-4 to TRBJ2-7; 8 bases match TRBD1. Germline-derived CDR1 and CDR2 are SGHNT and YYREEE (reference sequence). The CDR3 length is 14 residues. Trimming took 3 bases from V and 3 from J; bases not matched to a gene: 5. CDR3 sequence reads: CASSYGQGYYEQYF. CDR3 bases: TGTGCCAGCAGCTACGGACAGGGTTACTACGAGCAGTACTTC.

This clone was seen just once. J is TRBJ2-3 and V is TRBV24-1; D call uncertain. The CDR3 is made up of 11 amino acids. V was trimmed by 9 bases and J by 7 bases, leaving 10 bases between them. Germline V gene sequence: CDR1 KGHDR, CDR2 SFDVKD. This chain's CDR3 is CATANSNTQYF. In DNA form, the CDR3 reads TGTGCCACCGCGAACTCAAATACGCAGTATTTT.

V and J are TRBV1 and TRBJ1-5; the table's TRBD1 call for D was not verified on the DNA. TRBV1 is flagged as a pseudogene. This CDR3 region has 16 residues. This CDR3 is CTSSRKGAGRNQPQHF. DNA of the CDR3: TGCACCAGCAGCCGGAAGGGGGCAGGGCGCAATCAGCCCCAGCATTTT.

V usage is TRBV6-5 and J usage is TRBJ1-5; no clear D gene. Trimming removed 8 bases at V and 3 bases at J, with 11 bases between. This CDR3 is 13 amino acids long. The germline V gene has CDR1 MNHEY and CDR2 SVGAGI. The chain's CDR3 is CASGRGVNQPQHF. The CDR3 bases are TGTGCCAGCGGCCGGGGAGTCAATCAGCCCCAGCATTTT.

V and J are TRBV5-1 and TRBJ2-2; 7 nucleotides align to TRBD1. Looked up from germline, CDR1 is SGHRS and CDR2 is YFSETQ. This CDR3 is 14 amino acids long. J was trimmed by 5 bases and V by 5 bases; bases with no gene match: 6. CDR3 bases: TGCGCCAGCAGTCGAGACAGGGTAACCGGGGAGCTGTTTTTT. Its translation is CASSRDRVTGELFF.

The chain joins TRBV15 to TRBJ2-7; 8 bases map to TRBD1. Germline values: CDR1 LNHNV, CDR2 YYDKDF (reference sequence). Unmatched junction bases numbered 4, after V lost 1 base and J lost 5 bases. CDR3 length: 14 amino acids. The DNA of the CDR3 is TGTGCCACCAGCAGAGTCAGGGGGCACCACGAGCAGTACTTC. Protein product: CATSRVRGHHEQYF.

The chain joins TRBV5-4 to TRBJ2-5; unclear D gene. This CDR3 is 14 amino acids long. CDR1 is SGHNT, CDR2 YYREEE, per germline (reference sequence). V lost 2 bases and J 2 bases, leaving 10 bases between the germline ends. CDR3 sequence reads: CASSFIGIQETQYF. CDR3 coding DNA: TGTGCCAGCAGCTTTATAGGCATACAAGAGACCCAGTACTTC.

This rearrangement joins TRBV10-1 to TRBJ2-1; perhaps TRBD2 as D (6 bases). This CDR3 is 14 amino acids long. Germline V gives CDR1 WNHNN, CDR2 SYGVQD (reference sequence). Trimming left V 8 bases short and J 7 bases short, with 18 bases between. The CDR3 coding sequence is TGCGCCAGCCGTGCCCCTTTCGGAGGGAATGAGCAGTTCTTC. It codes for CASRAPFGGNEQFF.

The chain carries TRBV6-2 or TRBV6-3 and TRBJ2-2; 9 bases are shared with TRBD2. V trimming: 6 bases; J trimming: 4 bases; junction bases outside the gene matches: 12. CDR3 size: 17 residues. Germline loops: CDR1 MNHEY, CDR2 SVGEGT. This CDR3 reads CASSTLRREGATGELFF. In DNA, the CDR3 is TGTGCCAGCAGCACCCTTAGGCGGGAGGGCGCCACCGGGGAGCTGTTTTTT.